These 31 T cell receptor beta chains came from one sample sequenced in a study of blood T cell repertoires in COVID-19 (TCRdb year 2020). Preparation of the library involved the immunoSEQ multiplex PCR assay. The clones in this table, taken by TCRdb from immuneACCESS, are in-frame only. Not every clone is retained; where verified, under half of the shortfall comes from an unresolved V gene, and the cause of the rest is unknown. The sample records around 200,000 clones, roughly 85% of which are singletons. The top ten constitute 15% to 20% of the sample. The sample was PBMCs or T cells enriched from blood (not recorded which). Receptors originate from a man in his forties who had recovered from COVID-19.

The V and J genes are TRBV21-1 and TRBJ1-4; the table's D call, TRBD1, was not checked against the DNA. TRBV21-1 is a pseudogene locus. This CDR3 spans 15 amino acids. The CDR3 loop reads CASSTSGGLNEKLFF. In nucleotides, the CDR3 is TGTGCCAGCAGCACCTCAGGGGGACTTAATGAAAAACTGTTTTTT.

The chain uses TRBV6-5 and TRBJ1-5; maybe TRBD1 (6 bases). Trimming took off 5 bases at V and 4 bases at J, with 12 bases between the two ends. The CDR3 runs 14 residues. Germline V CDR1 and CDR2: MNHEY, SVGAGI. As DNA, the CDR3 is TGTGCCAGCAGTCTCACTGACAGGAATCAGCCCCAGCATTTT. This codes for CASSLTDRNQPQHF.

This rearrangement joins TRBV15 to TRBJ2-7; D remains ambiguous. CDR1 LNHNV and CDR2 YYDKDF come from the germline V gene (reference sequence). The CDR3 is 14 residues long. V lost 0 bases and J lost 0, with 6 bases in between. The CDR3 is CATSRDGLSYEQYF. In DNA form, the CDR3 reads TGTGCCACCAGCAGAGATGGCCTCTCCTACGAGCAGTACTTC.

V usage is TRBV9 and J usage is TRBJ2-3, with 8 bases identical to TRBD2. The germline CDR1 and CDR2 sequences are SGDLS and YYNGEE. CDR3 length equals 16 residues. V dropped 3 bases and J dropped 4; count of bases not matched to a gene: 10. CDR3 loop: CASSAFNGRASDTQYF. The CDR3 region has the DNA TGTGCCAGCAGCGCGTTTAACGGGAGGGCCTCAGATACGCAGTATTTT.

This clone was counted only a few times. The genes are TRBV10-3 and TRBJ1-2; possibly TRBD1 for D (5 bases). CDR1 and CDR2 (germline): ENHRY, SYGVKD. This CDR3 has 13 amino acids. The V end lost 3 bases, the J end lost 4 bases, and 9 bases lay between the germline ends. The CDR3 here is CAISDAGLYGYTF. CDR3 in DNA: TGTGCCATCAGTGATGCGGGACTCTATGGCTACACCTTC.

This clone was counted a few times. The rearrangement links TRBV9 to TRBJ2-7; 7 bases fit TRBD1. V dropped 3 bases and J dropped 8; count of bases not matched to a gene: 5. CDR1 is SGDLS and CDR2 is YYNGEE in the germline V gene. The CDR3 runs to 12 residues. The CDR3 sequence: CASSADRAQQYF. As DNA, the CDR3 is TGTGCCAGCAGCGCCGACAGGGCCCAGCAGTACTTC.

This clone was detected once. The chain recombines TRBV11-2 with TRBJ2-7; D unclear. V lost 0 bases, J lost 2 bases, and 8 bases lay in between. The CDR3 is 14 amino acids. Germline V gene data show CDR1 as SGHAT and CDR2 as FQNNGV. CDR3 nucleotides: TGTGCCAGCAGCTTAGAACGGGTTGCCTACGAGCAGTACTTC. It encodes CASSLERVAYEQYF.

V gene TRBV28 combines with J gene TRBJ1-5; 7 nucleotides match TRBD1. V gave up 3 bases and J gave up 2 bases; unmatched junction bases: 4. From germline, CDR1 is MDHEN and CDR2 SYDVKM. CDR3 length: 15 amino acids. CDR3 bases: TGTGCCAGCAGTTTGACAGGACAGGGCAATCAGCCCCAGCATTTT. Its protein product is CASSLTGQGNQPQHF.

V is TRBV14 and J is TRBJ1-1, with D maybe TRBD1 (5 bases). The germline V gene encodes CDR1 SGHDN and CDR2 FVKESK. The CDR3 runs 14 residues. The V end was cut by 5 bases, the J end by 1 base, with 11 bases between. The CDR3 DNA is TGTGCCAGCAGCTTCGGCCAGGGGAACACTGAAGCTTTCTTT. It is translated as CASSFGQGNTEAFF.

The sample holds a few counts of this clone. V is TRBV11-2 and J is TRBJ1-1, with 7 bases that match TRBD1. In germline, CDR1 is SGHAT, CDR2 FQNNGV. The CDR3 has 13 amino acids. V trimming: 5 bases; J trimming: 8 bases; junction bases outside the gene matches: 8. CDR3 nucleotide sequence: TGTGCCAGCAGCCCACTCCGGGACAGAGAAGCTTTCTTT. It encodes CASSPLRDREAFF.

This clone showed up just once. The V gene is TRBV11-2, the J gene TRBJ1-5, with D unresolved. The CDR3 is 15 residues long. Germline V lookup: CDR1 SGHAT, CDR2 FQNNGV. V lost 0 bases and J lost 0, with 6 bases in between. The DNA for the CDR3 is TGTGCCAGCAGCTTAGATCTAGGTAGCAATCAGCCCCAGCATTTT. Translated, it gives CASSLDLGSNQPQHF.

The chain carries TRBV5-1 and TRBJ2-5; 7 nucleotides align to TRBD2. The CDR3 has 15 amino acids. Germline CDR1 is SGHRS and CDR2 is YFSETQ. The V and J ends lost 1 base and 4 bases, in that order; junction bases with no gene match: 7. CDR3 loop: CASSLRLADGETQYF. In DNA form, the CDR3 reads TGCGCCAGCAGCTTGAGGCTAGCGGATGGAGAGACCCAGTACTTC.

V gene TRBV4-1 combines with J gene TRBJ2-1; 14 bases agree with TRBD2. The junction had 11 bases not matched to a gene; V was cut back by 4 bases and J by 3 bases. In germline, CDR1 is MGHRA, CDR2 YSYEKL. The CDR3 loop spans 19 amino acids. The CDR3, as DNA: TGCGCCAGCAGCCCCGCCCCAGGGACTAGCGGGAGCAACTACAATGAGCAGTTCTTC. This gives the protein CASSPAPGTSGSNYNEQFF.

This clone was seen a single time. This chain connects TRBV5-4 to TRBJ2-2, with 7 bases identical to TRBD1. CDR3 length: 16 amino acids. V was clipped by 4 bases and J by 4 bases; unmatched bases: 10. Germline CDR1 reads SGHNT; CDR2 reads YYREEE (reference sequence). The CDR3 DNA reads as TGTGCCAGCAGCGCATACGGGACAGACCTCACCGGGGAGCTGTTTTTT. Translating gives CASSAYGTDLTGELFF.

This clone was detected only once. The rearrangement joins TRBV5-1 to TRBJ2-3; 11 bases are shared with TRBD1. J lost 4 bases, V lost 4 bases, and 5 bases had no gene match. Germline values: CDR1 SGHRS, CDR2 YFSETQ. CDR3 length equals 15 residues. CDR3 amino acids: CASSIGQGAADTQYF. The CDR3, as DNA: TGCGCCAGCAGCATTGGACAGGGGGCGGCAGATACGCAGTATTTT.

V gene TRBV5-4 combines with J gene TRBJ1-1; 10 nucleotides match TRBD1. Germline V gene lookup returns CDR1 SGHNT and CDR2 YYREEE (reference sequence). The CDR3 is made up of 12 amino acids. J was trimmed by 11 bases and V by 4 bases; bases with no gene match: 5. DNA for the CDR3: TGTGCCAGCAGCCCGGGGACAGGGGATGCTTTCTTT. Protein product: CASSPGTGDAFF. The full variable domain, its missing parts supplied by reference TRBV5-4 and TRBJ1-1, is ETGVTQSPTHLIKTRGQQVTLRCSSQSGHNTVSWYQQALGQGPQFIFQYYREEENGRGNFPPRFSGLQFPNYSSELNVNALELDDSALYLCASSPGTGDAFFGQGTRLTVV.

This chain connects TRBV28 to TRBJ2-6; 7 bases align to TRBD1. The CDR3 has 19 residues. The V and J ends lost 2 bases and 2 bases, in that order; junction bases with no gene match: 12. Per germline, CDR1 MDHEN and CDR2 SYDVKM. In DNA, the CDR3 is TGTGCCAGCAGTTTAGAGCAGGGGGTTTCATTGCCTGGGGCCAACGTCCTGACTTTC. Residues: CASSLEQGVSLPGANVLTF.

The gene calls are TRBV7-8 and TRBJ2-5; TRBD2 is a possible D gene (5 bases). CDR1 SGHVS and CDR2 FQNEAQ come from the germline V gene. This CDR3 region has 12 residues. V was clipped by 5 bases and J by 5 bases, with 9 bases between them. The CDR3: CASSQTMETQYF. The CDR3 DNA sequence: TGTGCCAGCAGCCAGACTATGGAGACCCAGTACTTC. The full variable domain, its missing parts supplied by reference TRBV7-8 and TRBJ2-5, is GAGVSQSPRYKVAKRGQDVALRCDPISGHVSLFWYQQALGQGPEFLTYFQNEAQLDKSGLPSDRFFAERPEGSVSTLKIQRTQQEDSAVYLCASSQTMETQYFGPGTRLLVL.

The rearrangement uses TRBV7-8 and TRBJ1-6, with a weak D call TRBD1 (6 bases). With 3 bases removed from V and 9 bases from J, the gap between germline ends came to 18 bases. CDR3 size: 16 residues. The germline V gene encodes CDR1 SGHVS and CDR2 FQNEAQ. Here the CDR3 DNA reads TGTGCCAGCAGCTTCCGGACCCCAATGACAGGTTCACCCCTCCACTTT. Translated: CASSFRTPMTGSPLHF.

V usage is TRBV3-1 (or the pseudogene TRBV3-2) and J usage is TRBJ2-7; D not certain. In germline, CDR1 is LGHDT, CDR2 YNNKEL (reference sequence). The CDR3 totals 13 residues. V gave up 2 bases and J gave up 4 bases, with 9 bases separating them. The CDR3 sequence: CASSQLSEYEQYF. CDR3 nucleotides: TGTGCCAGCAGCCAACTGAGTGAATACGAGCAGTACTTC.

The J gene is TRBJ1-5, the V gene TRBV6-5; 8 nucleotides line up with TRBD1. The length of the CDR3 is 14 residues. Trimming took 6 bases from V and 6 from J; bases not matched to a gene: 7. The V gene's germline CDR1 is MNHEY and CDR2 SVGAGI. The CDR3 region has the DNA TGTGCCAGCAGCCGGACAGGGTTGGGTCAGCCCCAGCATTTT. Its protein product is CASSRTGLGQPQHF.

This chain joins TRBV6-5 and TRBJ2-7; 9 bases align to TRBD1. V trimming: 9 bases; J trimming: 1 base; junction bases outside the gene matches: 7. This CDR3 region has 14 residues. Germline CDR1 MNHEY, CDR2 SVGAGI. This chain's CDR3 is CASGTGLGSYEQYF. The CDR3 DNA reads TGTGCCAGTGGGACAGGGTTGGGTTCCTACGAGCAGTACTTC.

This clone turned up a few times. This sequence joins TRBV2 and TRBJ2-7; the D gene is possibly TRBD1 (5 bases). The CDR3 totals 12 residues. V was pared by 5 bases and J by 4 bases, with 9 bases between. Germline lookup yields CDR1 SNHLY and CDR2 FYNNEI. Here the CDR3 reads CASSSTGYEQYF. The CDR3 DNA sequence: TGTGCCAGCAGTTCAACAGGTTACGAGCAGTACTTC.

CDR3 amino acids: CASSDGTGLVETQYF. The CDR3 DNA is TGTGCCAGCAGCGACGGGACAGGGCTTGTGGAGACCCAGTACTTC. V is TRBV9 and J is TRBJ2-5; 9 nucleotides match TRBD1. The CDR3 runs 15 residues. CDR1 is SGDLS and CDR2 is YYNGEE in the germline V gene. Trimming cost V 3 bases and J 5 bases; bases outside gene matches: 8.

The chain joins TRBV5-1 to TRBJ1-5; 7 nucleotides agree with TRBD1. CDR3 length equals 14 residues. V lost 3 bases to trimming and J lost 3 bases; unmatched junction nucleotides: 3. Per the germline V gene, CDR1 is SGHRS and CDR2 is YFSETQ. CDR3 bases: TGCGCCAGCAGCTCCGGGACAGACAATCAGCCCCAGCATTTT. Its protein product is CASSSGTDNQPQHF.

The chain couples TRBV12-3 or TRBV12-4 to TRBJ1-6; no reliable D call. This CDR3 has 12 amino acids. V lost 3 bases and J lost 14, with 11 bases in between. This chain's CDR3 is CASSFPKSTLHF. In nucleotides, the CDR3 is TGTGCCAGCAGTTTCCCTAAGTCAACCCTCCACTTT.

The chain uses TRBV7-2 and TRBJ1-5; D is unresolved. This CDR3 region has 13 residues. Trimming took off 3 bases at V and 5 bases at J, with 8 bases between the two ends. CDR1 is SGHTA, CDR2 FQGNSA, per germline. The CDR3 DNA is TGTGCCAGCAGCTTGAGGCGGGATCAGCCCCAGCATTTT. It yields the protein CASSLRRDQPQHF.

J is TRBJ1-2 and V is TRBV9; D uncertain. CDR3 size: 15 residues. Germline loops: CDR1 SGDLS, CDR2 YYNGEE. Between the trimmed V and J ends, which lost 4 bases and 0 bases, there was a span of 13 bases. CDR3 amino acids: CASSRRGSPNYGYTF. The CDR3 DNA follows: TGTGCCAGCAGCAGGAGAGGGAGTCCTAACTATGGCTACACCTTC.

The rearrangement joins TRBV28 to TRBJ2-7; 8 bases map to TRBD2. The CDR3 extends over 19 amino acids. Looked up from germline, CDR1 is MDHEN and CDR2 is SYDVKM. The J segment lost 4 bases and the V segment lost 3 bases, leaving 20 bases of the junction unmatched. The CDR3 reads CASSLSTLLLGGRRYEQYF. The CDR3 DNA reads as TGTGCCAGCAGTTTGAGCACCCTTCTCCTGGGCGGGAGGAGGTACGAGCAGTACTTC.

The chain links TRBV7-9 to TRBJ2-2; TRBD2 is a possible D gene (6 bases). Trimming left V 2 bases short and J 4 bases short, with 23 bases between. CDR3 length: 19 amino acids. From germline, CDR1 is SEHNR and CDR2 FQNEAQ (reference sequence). The CDR3 here is CASSLKMAGRPRVTGELFF. The CDR3 DNA is TGTGCCAGCAGCTTAAAAATGGCGGGACGACCCCGAGTCACCGGGGAGCTGTTTTTT.

This clone has just one count. The CDR3 loop reads CASSNYGGDSNQPQHF. CDR3 bases: TGTGCCAGCAGTAACTATGGAGGAGATAGCAATCAGCCCCAGCATTTT. This chain connects TRBV7-2 to TRBJ1-5; D ambiguous. The V gene lost 6 bases and the J gene lost 0 bases, with 15 bases spanning the gap. Germline V gives CDR1 SGHTA, CDR2 FQGNSA. The CDR3 has 16 amino acids.